A selection of T cell receptor beta chains follows, all from one sample in a study of CD8 T cells in ankylosing spondylitis. TCRdb reprocessed the 5' RACE reads with MiXCR, giving one entry per CDR3 protein. Among about 130,000 distinct CDR3 sequences listed, just under 7.5% were seen once. Sequencing used blood, either unsorted or a sorted T cell fraction (not recorded which). These receptors all come from a female donor with ankylosing spondylitis or in good health (not recorded which). CDR3s include the opening cysteine and the closing phenylalanine or tryptophan. Each record gives: J gene, V gene, clone size, D gene, CDR3 protein, CDR3 DNA. The D gene is left open where the match is weak. The listing skips clone size in some rows; elsewhere it reads once, few, many or a size class.

TRBJ2-7,TRBV20-1,many,.,CSARGSGGTYEQYF,TGCAGTGCTAGAGGTTCGGGCGGGACCTACGAGCAGTACTTC
TRBJ2-3,TRBV20-1,many,.,CSVRRPGLGAQYF,TGCAGTGTTAGACGTCCGGGGCTGGGAGCGCAGTATTTT
TRBJ1-5,TRBV2,many,.,CASSDSRNQPQHF,TGTGCCAGCAGCGACAGCCGCAATCAGCCCCAGCATTTT
TRBJ2-1,TRBV11-2,many,TRBD2,CASSLVAGGRDEQFF,TGTGCCAGCAGCTTAGTGGCGGGGGGGAGGGATGAGCAGTTCTTC
TRBJ1-6,TRBV7-9,.,TRBD1,CASSSGTGIESPLHF,TGTGCCAGCAGCTCCGGGACAGGGATAGAATCACCCCTCCACTTT
TRBJ1-1,TRBV7-2,many,.,CASSLGAANTEAFF,TGTGCCAGCAGCTTAGGCGCGGCGAACACTGAAGCTTTCTTT
TRBJ1-2,TRBV25-1,.,.,CASSEEANYGYTF,TGTGCCAGCAGTGAAGAGGCAAACTATGGCTACACCTTC
TRBJ1-5,TRBV9,many,.,CASSADTGNQPQHF,TGTGCCAGCAGCGCCGATACCGGAAATCAGCCCCAGCATTTT
TRBJ2-7,TRBV3-1,many,TRBD2,CASSDTSGGDYEQYF,TGTGCCAGCAGCGACACTAGCGGGGGCGACTACGAGCAGTACTTC
TRBJ2-7,TRBV20-1,many,.,CSASGQGSYEQYF,TGCAGTGCTAGTGGTCAGGGCTCCTACGAGCAGTACTTC
TRBJ2-1,TRBV20-1,few,.,CSALRGGAYNEQFF,TGCAGTGCTCTCAGAGGAGGGGCCTACAATGAGCAGTTCTTC
TRBJ1-1,TRBV5-1,many,TRBD1,CASSPKETGSTEAFF,TGCGCCAGCAGCCCGAAGGAGACAGGGTCCACTGAAGCTTTCTTT
TRBJ2-7,TRBV20-1,.,TRBD2,CSASTSGTGEQYF,TGCAGTGCTAGTACTAGCGGGACAGGAGAGCAGTACTTC
TRBJ1-2,TRBV7-2,many,.,CASSLGNSRSGYTF,TGTGCCAGCAGCTTGGGAAACAGTCGGTCTGGCTACACCTTC
TRBJ1-1,TRBV7-2,many,.,CASSSYYTEAFF,TGTGCCAGCAGCTCATACTACACTGAAGCTTTCTTT
TRBJ2-5,TRBV19,.,TRBD1,CASSIATGQKETQYF,TGTGCCAGTAGTATAGCCACGGGACAGAAAGAGACCCAGTACTTC
TRBJ2-5,TRBV5-1,.,.,CASSLGGGAKETQYF,TGCGCCAGCAGCTTGGGGGGCGGCGCTAAAGAGACCCAGTACTTC
TRBJ1-5,TRBV7-9,few,.,CASSSGSGQPQHF,TGTGCCAGCAGCTCCGGCTCTGGGCAGCCCCAGCATTTT
TRBJ2-1,TRBV6-1,.,TRBD1,CASSGYGTGGMNEQFF,TGTGCCAGCAGTGGATACGGGACAGGGGGCATGAATGAGCAGTTCTTC
TRBJ1-2,TRBV6-8,many,TRBD1,CASSYQGALDGYTF,TGTGCCAGCAGTTATCAGGGGGCGTTGGATGGCTACACCTTC
TRBJ2-5,TRBV10-3,many,.,CAISVGGETQYF,TGTGCCATCAGTGTCGGGGGAGAGACCCAGTACTTC
TRBJ2-3,TRBV12-3/TRBV12-4,many,TRBD1,CASTDRDVTDTQYF,TGTGCCAGCACCGACAGGGACGTCACAGATACGCAGTATTTT
TRBJ2-2,TRBV5-1,.,TRBD1,CASSPRTGRSTGELFF,TGCGCCAGCAGCCCAAGGACAGGGCGGTCGACCGGGGAGCTGTTTTTT
TRBJ2-7,TRBV15,many,.,CATSRRGSVYEQYF,TGTGCCACCTCCAGGAGGGGGTCGGTCTACGAGCAGTACTTC
TRBJ2-1,TRBV30,few,.,CAWSLRDEQFF,TGTGCCTGGAGCCTTCGGGATGAGCAGTTCTTC
TRBJ2-3,TRBV6-1,many,TRBD1,CASRHGGQGRTDTQYF,TGTGCCAGCAGACACGGGGGACAGGGGAGGACAGATACGCAGTATTTT
TRBJ1-2,TRBV5-4,few,.,CASSLLTEWHGYTF,TGTGCCAGCAGCTTGCTAACAGAGTGGCATGGCTACACCTTC
TRBJ2-7,TRBV11-1,.,.,CASSLASGKYEQYF,TGTGCCAGCAGCTTAGCTAGCGGCAAATACGAGCAGTACTTC
TRBJ2-1,TRBV11-3,many,.,CASSLNLADYDEQFF,TGTGCCAGCAGCTTAAACCTTGCCGACTACGATGAGCAGTTCTTC
TRBJ2-4,TRBV6-2/TRBV6-3,many,.,CASTEIVGDIQYF,TGTGCCAGCACCGAAATAGTAGGAGACATTCAGTACTTC
TRBJ1-5,TRBV2,few,.,CASSEVGRGREPQHF,TGTGCCAGCAGTGAAGTAGGCAGGGGCAGAGAGCCCCAGCATTTT
TRBJ2-2,TRBV5-1,many,.,CASSTGTTGELFF,TGCGCCAGCAGCACAGGGACTACCGGGGAGCTGTTTTTT
TRBJ2-1,TRBV5-1,many,.,CASSLVYGDEQFF,TGCGCCAGCAGCTTGGTCTACGGAGATGAGCAGTTCTTC
TRBJ1-6,TRBV15,many,TRBD1,CATSRVQGASSNSPLHF,TGTGCCACCAGCAGAGTACAGGGGGCCAGCTCCAATTCACCCCTCCACTTT
TRBJ1-1,TRBV4-3,many,TRBD1,CASSQAYRGLEEAFF,TGCGCCAGCAGCCAAGCTTACAGGGGGCTAGAAGAAGCTTTCTTT
TRBJ1-1,TRBV20-1,many,.,CSATPLSYKEAFF,TGCAGTGCTACCCCGTTGAGCTATAAAGAAGCTTTCTTT
TRBJ2-3,TRBV2,many,TRBD2,CASRPQTSGGLTDTQYF,TGTGCCAGCAGACCCCAGACTAGCGGGGGCCTCACAGATACGCAGTATTTT
TRBJ2-3,TRBV12-3/TRBV12-4,many,.,CASTLRTLNTDTQYF,TGTGCCAGCACCCTGCGGACTTTAAACACAGATACGCAGTATTTT
TRBJ2-1,TRBV2,many,.,CASSERTLGNEQFF,TGTGCCAGCAGTGAAAGGACCCTAGGCAATGAGCAGTTCTTC
TRBJ2-1,TRBV18,.,.,CASSPPSQDEQFF,TGTGCCAGCTCACCACCGTCTCAGGATGAGCAGTTCTTC
TRBJ1-5,TRBV3-1,many,TRBD1,CASSPDRASNQPQHF,TGTGCCAGCAGCCCTGACAGGGCGAGCAATCAGCCCCAGCATTTT
TRBJ1-1,TRBV5-1,many,.,CASSSRPQGATEAFF,TGCGCCAGCAGCTCCCGACCGCAGGGAGCGACTGAAGCTTTCTTT
TRBJ1-4,TRBV20-1,many,.,CSVTRDGNEKLFF,TGCAGTGTCACCCGGGACGGTAATGAAAAACTGTTTTTT
TRBJ2-3,TRBV5-6,many,.,CASSLIRSSTDTQYF,TGTGCCAGCAGCTTGATCCGGTCTAGCACAGATACGCAGTATTTT
TRBJ1-2,TRBV5-1,many,.,CASSQTTDYIYGYTF,TGCGCCAGCAGCCAGACGACAGACTACATCTATGGCTACACCTTC
TRBJ2-7,TRBV12-3/TRBV12-4,many,TRBD1,CASTPDRGSTYEQYF,TGTGCCAGCACCCCAGACAGGGGCTCTACCTACGAGCAGTACTTC
TRBJ2-5,TRBV7-6,many,TRBD1,CASSQHGTEQETQYF,TGTGCCAGCAGCCAACACGGGACAGAACAAGAGACCCAGTACTTC